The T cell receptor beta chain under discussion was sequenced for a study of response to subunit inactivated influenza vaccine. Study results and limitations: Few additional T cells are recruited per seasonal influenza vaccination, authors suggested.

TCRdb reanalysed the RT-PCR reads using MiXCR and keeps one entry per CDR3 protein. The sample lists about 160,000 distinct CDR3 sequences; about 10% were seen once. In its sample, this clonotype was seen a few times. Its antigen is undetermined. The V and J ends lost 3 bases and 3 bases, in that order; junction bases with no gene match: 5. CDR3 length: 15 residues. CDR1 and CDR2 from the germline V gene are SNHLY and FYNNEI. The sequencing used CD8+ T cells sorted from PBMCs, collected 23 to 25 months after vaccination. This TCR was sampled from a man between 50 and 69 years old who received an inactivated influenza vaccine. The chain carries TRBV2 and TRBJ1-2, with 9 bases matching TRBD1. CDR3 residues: CASSDPGQGDYGYTF. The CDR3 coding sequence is TGTGCCAGCAGTGACCCGGGACAGGGAGACTATGGCTACACCTTC.